This T cell receptor (beta chain) was captured by sequencing in a study of OX40 agonist ivuxolimab in advanced cancers. Study summary: One hepatocellular carcinoma and a couple of cutaneous melanoma patients partially responded. Regarding the study as a whole: At 0.1 to 3.0 mg/kg and by week 6, CD4+ and CD8+ T cells in the blood had expanded clonally.

Sequencing was performed with immunoSEQ multiplex PCR; in TCRdb, only in-frame clones are kept and a portion is missing. The table has 65,000 or so clones, around nine tenths seen once. Sampling times: baseline, cycle 4 day 1, cycle 7 day 1. Concerning this clone: Its antigen is undetermined.

The CDR3 spans 17 residues. Germline assignment: CDR1 SGHNT and CDR2 YYREEE (reference sequence). V shed 1 base and J shed 4 bases, with 17 bases lying between them. This clonotype was obtained from an adult with an advanced solid tumor such as melanoma, head and neck, liver or kidney cancer. The specimen was CD4+ or CD8+ T cells sorted from blood, collected in a trial of the OX40 agonist ivuxolimab. V is TRBV5-4 and J is TRBJ1-4; maybe TRBD1 (6 bases). CDR3 in DNA: TGTGCCAGCAGCTTGTCGGGGACACAATTGGGTAATGAAAAACTGTTTTTT. This translates into CASSLSGTQLGNEKLFF.